These T cell receptor beta chains were read from a single sample in a study of identical twins. MiXCR, run by TCRdb on the 5' RACE reads, gives a single entry per CDR3 protein. Seen here are more than 1.5 million distinct CDR3 sequences, about 32% observed once, and the top ten hold more than 0.25%. Sample: cord blood. These receptors all stem from a newborn girl in good health. Each CDR3 is given with its conserved first and last residue. The D gene is left open where the match is weak. Not all rows give a size; the values are once, few, many and, for expanded clones, a class.

abundance	d_gene	v_gene	j_gene	CDR3nt	CDR3aa
.	TRBD1	TRBV27	TRBJ1-2	TGTGCCAGCAGTATGGGGCCGAGTGCAGGGGGCCCTTATGGCTACACCTTC	CASSMGPSAGGPYGYTF
.	.	TRBV19	TRBJ2-7	TGTGCCAGTTCTATCGGGACGACCTCCTACAATGAGCAGTACTTC	CASSIGTTSYNEQYF
.	.	TRBV2	TRBJ2-7	TGTGCCAGCAGTGAAAGTATCTCCTACAATGAGCAGTACTTC	CASSESISYNEQYF
.	.	TRBV12-3/TRBV12-4	TRBJ1-5	TGTGCCAGCAGCAAAAATACAGTGGGTCAGCCCCAGCATTTT	CASSKNTVGQPQHF
few	.	TRBV9	TRBJ2-1	TGTGCCAGCAGCGGGGACAGCGGGTACAATGAGCAGTTCTTC	CASSGDSGYNEQFF
few	TRBD2	TRBV2	TRBJ2-1	TGTGCCAGCAATACGGGGACTAGCGGGAGTGGGCAGTTCTTC	CASNTGTSGSGQFF
.	TRBD1	TRBV12-3/TRBV12-4	TRBJ1-1	TGTGCCAGCAGGACTGGACAGGGTGGCCCGAGGACTGAAGCTTTCTTT	CASRTGQGGPRTEAFF
.	TRBD2	TRBV20-1	TRBJ2-5	TGCAGTGCTAGGTTGGCTAGCGGGGTTGGAGAGACCCAGTACTTC	CSARLASGVGETQYF
few	.	TRBV15	TRBJ2-7	TGTGCCACCAGCAGAGATCGTGGCGGGTTCTACGAGCAGTACTTC	CATSRDRGGFYEQYF
.	.	TRBV20-1	TRBJ1-1	TGCAGTGCTAGAGTGGGACGAGCCCAAGCTTTCTTT	CSARVGRAQAFF
many	TRBD2	TRBV2	TRBJ2-1	TGTGCCAGTATCGGGACTAGCTCCTACAATGAGCAGTTCTTC	CASIGTSSYNEQFF
once	.	TRBV27	TRBJ1-4	TGTGCCAGCAGTTCTTTCACTAATGAAAAACTGTTTTTT	CASSSFTNEKLFF
.	TRBD1	TRBV3-1	TRBJ1-4	TGTGCCAGCAGCCCGTGGGACAGGGCGGAAAAACTGTTTTTT	CASSPWDRAEKLFF
.	TRBD1	TRBV6-1	TRBJ1-5	TGTGCCAGCAGTGAGGTTAAGGGGGCCCGGCCCCAGCATTTT	CASSEVKGARPQHF
.	TRBD2	TRBV20-1	TRBJ2-7	TGCAGTGCCTCCGAGTGGGGAGGGCCTAACTACGAGCAGTACTTC	CSASEWGGPNYEQYF
few	TRBD2	TRBV12-3/TRBV12-4	TRBJ2-3	TGTGCCAGCAGTTCCCGGACTAGCGAAGGCACAGATACGCAGTATTTT	CASSSRTSEGTDTQYF
few	.	TRBV24-1	TRBJ2-1	TGTGCCACCAGTGATGCACCCTCCGGGACACTATACAATGAGCAGTTCTTC	CATSDAPSGTLYNEQFF
.	.	TRBV3-1	TRBJ2-3	TGTGCCAGCAGCCAAGATCCCTTTAGGGCAAAAACAGATACGCAGTATTTT	CASSQDPFRAKTDTQYF
.	TRBD2	TRBV20-1	TRBJ2-3	TGCAGTGCTCCCCGACTAGCGGGGCACACAGATACGCAGTATTTT	CSAPRLAGHTDTQYF
.	TRBD1	TRBV20-1	TRBJ1-4	TGCAGTGCTAGCGACAGGGGCTTTAATGAAAAACTGTTTTTT	CSASDRGFNEKLFF
few	.	TRBV27	TRBJ1-4	TGTGCCAGCAGTTTTTTGGGTGCAACCGGGACGGAAAATGAAAAACTGTTTTTT	CASSFLGATGTENEKLFF
few	.	TRBV3-1	TRBJ2-7	TGTGCCAGCAGCCTCGCTTGGGGACTCTCCTACGAGCAGTACTTC	CASSLAWGLSYEQYF
.	TRBD2	TRBV5-1	TRBJ2-1	TGCGCCAGCAGCTTCGGACTAGCGATGGGAAATGAGCAGTTCTTC	CASSFGLAMGNEQFF
.	.	TRBV20-1	TRBJ2-1	TGCAGTGCTAGCAGTCTAGGGAACAATGAGCAGTTCTTC	CSASSLGNNEQFF
.	.	TRBV12-3/TRBV12-4	TRBJ2-7	TGTGCCAGCAGCCCAGTTGGATTAGGTGCCGGCGAGCAGTACTTC	CASSPVGLGAGEQYF
few	TRBD1	TRBV7-2	TRBJ1-4	TGTGCCAGCAGCTTTGTCATAGGGGGCTTCCTCCAAGCAACTAATGAAAAACTGTTTTTT	CASSFVIGGFLQATNEKLFF
.	TRBD2	TRBV7-9	TRBJ2-3	TGTGCCAGCAGCCGCGCGCGACGGGGGGTCGATACGCAGTATTTT	CASSRARRGVDTQYF
few	.	TRBV29-1	TRBJ1-5	TGCAGCGCTCAGGCGAACATCAATCAGCCCCAGCATTTT	CSAQANINQPQHF
.	TRBD1	TRBV4-1	TRBJ1-2	TGCGCCAGCAGCCAAGTTGCGACAGGGGCATCTAGCTATGGCTACACCTTC	CASSQVATGASSYGYTF
.	TRBD2	TRBV20-1	TRBJ2-3	TGCAGTGCTAGAGTGGCGGGAGGTAAAGATACGCAGTATTTT	CSARVAGGKDTQYF
.	TRBD2	TRBV4-1	TRBJ2-1	TGCGCCAGCAGCCTAGGGACTAGCGGGAGCTCCTACAGTGAGCAGTTCTTC	CASSLGTSGSSYSEQFF
.	TRBD2	TRBV3-1	TRBJ2-1	TGTGCCAGCAGCCAAGACGTCCTTGGGACTAGCGCGTACAATGAGCAGTTCTTC	CASSQDVLGTSAYNEQFF
few	TRBD1	TRBV28	TRBJ2-5	TGTGCCAGCAGTTTATGGGCGCGACAGGGCCAAGAGACCCAGTACTTC	CASSLWARQGQETQYF
.	.	TRBV20-1	TRBJ1-2	TGCAGTGCTAGGGCTTGGCAGGGCCGTAACTATGGCTACACCTTC	CSARAWQGRNYGYTF
.	.	TRBV20-1	TRBJ2-5	TGCAGTGCTCGGACCCAGTACCAAGAGACCCAGTACTTC	CSARTQYQETQYF
.	.	TRBV6-1	TRBJ1-1	TGTGCCAGCAGGAAGGACGCTAACACTGAAGCTTTCTTT	CASRKDANTEAFF
.	.	TRBV12-3/TRBV12-4	TRBJ2-7	TGTGCCAGCAGTTTAGCGCGGAGGGGTCTTAGCTCCTACAATGAGCAGTACTTC	CASSLARRGLSSYNEQYF
.	TRBD2	TRBV3-1	TRBJ2-1	TGTGTCAGCAGCCAAACGCAGTTGTACGGGAGGGCCTTGGCCAATGAGCAGTTCTTC	CVSSQTQLYGRALANEQFF
few	.	TRBV5-1	TRBJ1-1	TGCGCCAGCAGCTTGGGCTCGTCCCGCGCGAACACTGAAGCTTTCTTT	CASSLGSSRANTEAFF
.	.	TRBV24-1	TRBJ2-4	TGTGCCACCAGTGATGAGGGTATCCCAACGCTAGCCAAAAACATTCAGTACTTC	CATSDEGIPTLAKNIQYF
.	.	TRBV20-1	TRBJ1-5	TGCAGTGCTAGTCTGGGGACGGGTCAGCCCCAGCATTTT	CSASLGTGQPQHF
many	TRBD1	TRBV25-1	TRBJ2-3	TGTGCCAGCAGTCGGGACAGGAGCACAGATACGCAGTATTTT	CASSRDRSTDTQYF
many	.	TRBV3-1	TRBJ2-1	TGTGCCAGCAGCCAAGGTGTCAGCAACAATGAGCAGTTCTTC	CASSQGVSNNEQFF
.	.	TRBV12-3/TRBV12-4	TRBJ2-7	TGTGCCAGCAGTTTAGCGACGAAGGGGTTAAGCGAGCAGTACTTC	CASSLATKGLSEQYF
few	.	TRBV2	TRBJ1-1	TGTGCCAGCATCCCTCATGGGGACACTGAAGCTTTCTTT	CASIPHGDTEAFF